What follows are 18 T cell receptor beta chains derived from one specimen sequenced in a study of T cell clonality in common variable immunodeficiency (dated by TCRdb to the mid-2010s). The library was made by the immunoSEQ multiplex PCR assay. TCRdb holds this immuneACCESS table with in-frame rearrangements only. Some clones are missing; in checked studies, unresolved V genes explain under half, and the rest has no known cause. The table for this sample lists tens of thousands of clones, none of them counted only once. The ten largest account for over 1.1% of the sample. The sample was peripheral blood mononuclear cells. These TCRs come from a person aged 18 to 75 in good health.

As regards this clone: The CDR3 end is not reached by the read, which stops 3 residues before it; the germline J gene fills it in. The V call is TRBV20-1, the J call TRBJ2-3; D gene ambiguous. Germline lookup yields CDR1 DFQATT and CDR2 SNEGSKA (reference sequence). The CDR3 loop spans 11 amino acids. The CDR3 bases that were read are TGCAGTGCTAGTGCCGCCCAGACG. It encodes CSASAAQT. The whole CDR3 protein is CSASAAQTQYF.

This clone has at least ten counts. The read finishes 3 residues shy of the CDR3 end, and the germline J gene is used to complete it. The genes are TRBV18 and TRBJ2-1, with D perhaps matching TRBD2 (6 bases). The length of the CDR3 is 15 residues. Trimming left V 3 bases short and J 9 bases short, with 18 bases between. The germline V gene has CDR1 KGHSH and CDR2 LQKENI. The DNA read from the CDR3 is TGTGCCAGCTCACCCCCGGAACTAGCCGTTGTTGAG. This sequence encodes CASSPPELAVVE. The full CDR3 reads CASSPPELAVVEQFF.

This clone was counted at least ten times. The read terminates 3 residues before the CDR3 end, so the remaining end is supplied by the germline J gene. V usage is TRBV5-1 and J usage is TRBJ1-3, with 11 bases identical to TRBD1. Germline V gives CDR1 SGHRS, CDR2 YFSETQ. Unmatched junction bases numbered 1, after V lost 0 bases and J lost 2 bases. CDR3 length: 16 amino acids. CDR3 DNA, as far as it was read: TGCGCCAGCAGCTTGGTGGACAGGGGGCCTGGAAACACC. This encodes CASSLVDRGPGNT. The CDR3 as a whole reads CASSLVDRGPGNTIYF. Using reference TRBV5-1 and TRBJ1-3 for the parts outside the CDR3, the full variable domain is KAGVTQTPRYLIKTRGQQVTLSCSPISGHRSVSWYQQTPGQGLQFLFEYFSETQRNKGNFPGRFSGRQFSNSRSEMNVSTLELGDSALYLCASSLVDRGPGNTIYFGEGSWLTVV.

This clone has at least ten counts. The read ends 3 residues early relative to the CDR3; the germline J gene fills the gap. The chain employs TRBV4-1 and TRBJ1-1; D unresolved. Germline V gene data show CDR1 as MGHRA and CDR2 as YSYEKL. Between the trimmed V and J ends, which lost 1 base and 2 bases, there was a span of 8 bases. This CDR3 has 14 residues. The sequenced CDR3 bases are TGCGCCAGCAGCCAAGGTCTATTAAACACTGAA. It yields the protein CASSQGLLNTE. The full CDR3 protein is CASSQGLLNTEAFF.

The table lists this clone with many counts. The read falls 3 residues short of the CDR3 end, and the missing part is taken from the germline J gene. The chain links TRBV5-1 to TRBJ2-5, with D maybe TRBD1 (5 bases). V was clipped by 0 bases and J by 0 bases, with 9 bases between them. The CDR3 totals 15 residues. Germline-derived CDR1 and CDR2 are SGHRS and YFSETQ. The sequenced part of the CDR3 DNA is TGCGCCAGCAGCTTGGAGGGGCGAAACCAAGAGACC. This gives the protein CASSLEGRNQET. The full-length CDR3 reads as CASSLEGRNQETQYF.

This clone came up many times. The CDR3 end is not reached by the read, which stops 3 residues before it; the germline J gene fills it in. This rearrangement joins TRBV20-1 to TRBJ2-2, with a possible D match to TRBD2 (5 bases). Deletions cut 6 bases from V and 0 bases from J, with 14 bases between. Germline CDR1 is DFQATT and CDR2 is SNEGSKA (reference sequence). The CDR3 runs to 15 residues. The sequenced CDR3 bases are TGCAGTGCCCCCAGCGGCGGCCCGAACACCGGGGAG. Translated, it gives CSAPSGGPNTGE. The CDR3, in full, reads CSAPSGGPNTGELFF.

This clone was counted many times. The sequenced fragment ends 3 residues before the CDR3 boundary, so the rest is inferred from the germline J gene. The rearrangement links TRBV20-1 to TRBJ1-2; the D is unclear. CDR1 is DFQATT, CDR2 SNEGSKA, per germline (reference sequence). Trimming pared 5 bases from V and 1 base from J, leaving 11 bases between. The CDR3 is 13 amino acids. The covered CDR3 bases are TGCAGTGCTGCCTCCACTCATAACTATGGC. It is translated as CSAASTHNYG. The entire CDR3 protein reads CSAASTHNYGYTF.

On this clone itself: The read comes to an end 3 residues before the CDR3 does, leaving the germline J gene to fill in the end. The chain carries TRBV5-6 and TRBJ1-2, with 8 bases aligning to TRBD1. CDR1 SGHDT and CDR2 YYEEEE come from the germline V gene. There are 13 residues in the CDR3. Here the CDR3 reads CASSRTGSYDYTF. Partial CDR3 DNA: TGTGCCAGCAGCCGGACAGGGTCCTACGAC.

In its sample, this clone was seen many times. From the germline J gene comes the end of the CDR3, since the read stops 3 residues before it. V usage is TRBV6-1 and J usage is TRBJ2-1; 10 bases are shared with TRBD2. V lost 4 bases to trimming and J lost 0 bases; unmatched junction nucleotides: 3. Germline V gene lookup returns CDR1 MNHNS and CDR2 SASEGT. The CDR3 extends over 16 amino acids. The sequenced part of the CDR3 DNA is TGTGCCAGCAGTGGAACTAGCGGGGTCTCCTACAATGAG. The encoded protein is CASSGTSGVSYNE. The full CDR3 is CASSGTSGVSYNEQFF.

This clone was seen at least ten times. The observed sequence ends 3 residues before the CDR3 terminus, with the missing tail filled in from the germline J gene. The rearrangement uses TRBV7-9 and TRBJ2-7; TRBD1 is a possible D gene (5 bases). Germline CDR1 reads SEHNR; CDR2 reads FQNEAQ (reference sequence). Deletions cut 3 bases from V and 5 bases from J, with 17 bases between. This CDR3 comprises 15 residues. Incomplete CDR3 DNA: TGTGCCAGCAGCTTCGTGGGGCTTTCTCTTAACGAG. Its protein product is CASSFVGLSLNE. The complete CDR3 reads CASSFVGLSLNEQYF.

This clone was counted ten times or more. The read comes to an end 3 residues before the CDR3 does, leaving the germline J gene to fill in the end. This rearrangement joins TRBV20-1 to TRBJ1-1; 10 bases match TRBD1. Per germline, CDR1 DFQATT and CDR2 SNEGSKA (reference sequence). Trimming at V came to 6 bases and at J to 4 bases, leaving 5 bases not matched to a gene. The CDR3 sequence is 13 residues long. CDR3 residues: CSAGTGVVTEAFF. Partial CDR3 DNA: TGCAGTGCCGGGACAGGGGTGGTCACTGAA.

Many counts were recorded for this clone. The DNA ends 3 residues before the CDR3 does, and the rest of the CDR3 is filled in from the germline J gene. V usage is TRBV29-1 and J usage is TRBJ2-6; 7 bases fit TRBD1. From germline, CDR1 is SQVTM and CDR2 ANQGSEA. This CDR3 has 12 amino acids. This CDR3 is CSVHPPGQVLTF. The covered CDR3 bases are TGCAGCGTTCACCCTCCGGGACAGGTC.

Details on this clone: From the germline J gene comes the end of the CDR3, since the read stops 3 residues before it. The genes are TRBV7-9 and TRBJ1-2, with D possibly TRBD1 on 5 matching bases. The CDR3 is 12 residues long. The V gene's germline CDR1 is SEHNR and CDR2 FQNEAQ (reference sequence). The chain's CDR3 is CASSSIGDTYTF. CDR3 bases read: TGTGCCAGCAGCTCTATAGGGGATACC.

A few counts support this clone. The sequenced fragment ends 3 residues before the CDR3 boundary, so the rest is inferred from the germline J gene. This chain connects TRBV19 to TRBJ1-2; 8 bases line up with TRBD1. The V gene's germline CDR1 is LNHDA and CDR2 SQIVND (reference sequence). CDR3 length equals 14 residues. Partial CDR3 DNA: TGTGCCAGTAGTATTTTGGACAGGGCTAAAGGC. It yields the protein CASSILDRAKG. The whole CDR3 sequence is CASSILDRAKGYTF.

This clone was counted ten times or more. A junction end diverges from the germline sequence, so it may reflect a read error. The read terminates 3 residues ahead of where the CDR3 ends, so the germline J gene completes it. The chain is built from TRBV7-7 and TRBJ2-1, with TRBD1 matching over 9 bases. CDR1 SSHAT and CDR2 FNYEAQ come from the germline V gene (reference sequence). The CDR3 consists of 13 residues. The CDR3 bases that were read are TGTGCTAGCAGCCCAAACAGGGGGCATGAG. Amino acid sequence: CASSPNRGHE. The whole CDR3 reads CASSPNRGHEQFF.

This clone came up many times. The read ends 3 residues before the CDR3 terminus; that terminus is restored from the germline J gene. The genes are TRBV10-3 and TRBJ1-3; TRBD1 matches 9 bases. The CDR3 runs 14 residues. J was trimmed by 4 bases and V by 4 bases; bases with no gene match: 2. CDR1 and CDR2 (germline): ENHRY, SYGVKD. The CDR3: CAISGTGVGNTIYF. The sequenced CDR3 bases are TGTGCCATCAGTGGGACAGGGGTCGGAAACACC.

This clone was detected only a few times. The read ends 3 residues early relative to the CDR3; the germline J gene fills the gap. The chain uses TRBV5-1 and TRBJ2-7; TRBD2 matches 9 bases. The V gene end was trimmed by 0 bases and the J gene end by 4 bases; junction bases not matched to a gene: 11. The CDR3 runs 17 residues. Per the germline V gene, CDR1 is SGHRS and CDR2 is YFSETQ. Incomplete CDR3 DNA: TGCGCCAGCAGCTTGGGCATCCGGGCTAGCGGGATTTACGAG. It encodes CASSLGIRASGIYE. The whole CDR3 sequence is CASSLGIRASGIYEQYF.

This clone is medium-sized by share. The sequenced fragment ends 3 residues before the CDR3 boundary, so the rest is inferred from the germline J gene. This chain uses TRBV7-3 with TRBJ1-6, with a possible D match to TRBD1 (6 bases). Germline CDR1 SGHTA, CDR2 FQGTGA. This CDR3 contains 14 residues. Trimming took off 3 bases at V and 7 bases at J, with 10 bases between the two ends. The CDR3 DNA, read in part, is TGTGCCAGCAGCTTCTCGGGGGGCAATTCACCC. Its translation is CASSFSGGNSP. The complete CDR3 sequence is CASSFSGGNSPLHF.